Included here is one T cell receptor beta chain sequence, with context. This specimen comes from a study of blood T cell repertoires in COVID-19. For the study at large: The study drew acute and convalescent COVID-19 samples from the United States, Italy and Spain. Nucleic acid was either cDNA or gDNA, and it came from T cells, B-cell-depleted T cells, or PBMCs.

CDR3 length: 15 amino acids. Germline CDR1 is SGHRS and CDR2 is YFSETQ. V dropped 6 bases and J dropped 0 bases, with 16 bases sitting between them. In the original processing: Cell counts per sample came from amplifying reference gene primers. Sequencing used immunoSEQ multiplex PCR; TCRdb keeps in-frame clones, though not all of them. V, J and clone size were drawn from that table, and D and trimming were deduced from the DNA. Among 45,000 to 65,000 clones listed, roughly 91% were seen once. Sequenced sample: peripheral blood. This rearrangement joins TRBV5-1 to TRBJ2-7; D is perhaps TRBD1 (6 bases). The TCR comes from a human donor in a cohort sampled during active COVID-19. The CDR3 bases are TGCGCCAGCACCGTGTCCCAGGGGCCCTCCTACGAGCAGTACTTC. Translated, it gives CASTVSQGPSYEQYF.